This T cell receptor (beta chain) derives from a study of cytomegalovirus exposure and HLA in healthy donors (dated by TCRdb to the late 2010s). With respect to the entire study: In an earlier analysis of around 540 of the donors, roughly 300 Gb of sequence data and about 110 million unique TCR beta sequences from approximately 180 million T cells were reported. The number of donors typed differed by locus, with 629-630 for A, B, C, DRB1 and DQB1, about 500 for DQA1, 600 to 610 for DPA1, and some 440 for DPB1. Because of strong linkage in the cohort, five DR-DQ haplotypes were treated as single units for association and clustering. HLA typing included class I and class II loci at four-digit resolution. The aim of the study was to test whether cataloging public T cell receptors could identify signatures of past pathogen exposure. Of the 300 to 450 genotyped donors, roughly 80% fell in the genetic ancestry cluster associated with self-reported Caucasian donors. To predict cytomegalovirus infection status, the study combined high-throughput TCR immunosequencing, statistical association of individual TCRs with disease status, and machine learning. In a later genetic analysis, genome-wide SNP genotypes for about 60% of the 666 donors were used, and that subset was treated as a discovery cohort. Among 300 to 500 genotyped donors of the cohort, an average of approximately 200,000 unique TCR beta nucleotide sequences was sequenced per donor, of which roughly 18% were non-productive. Along with the roughly 670-subject first cohort, a separate validation cohort of 120 different subjects was used. Donor age, sex, ethnicity and CMV serostatus were compiled together with the repertoire data. The T cell repertoires of some 670 subjects were profiled by immunosequencing and related to cytomegalovirus serostatus. The later analysis used no new phenotypic data to find candidate immune exposures, relying instead on TCR beta sequences and their occurrence across donors. Roughly 310 gigabases of sequencing data and roughly 90 million unique TCR sequences were included in an early release covering over 600 HLA-typed donors. All discovery cohort repertoires had been generated on a single sequencing platform. An earlier analysis of around 580 of the donors used high-throughput TCR beta sequencing to judge whether each TCR beta V gene segment behaved as functional or pseudogenic. To study patterns of TCR occurrence, a later analysis re-analyzed previously published TCR beta repertoires from more than 550 donors and added high-resolution HLA genotyping.

The library was prepared using the immunoSEQ multiplex PCR assay. The multiplex PCR relied on a mix of 60 forward primers for TCR Vbeta segments and 13 reverse primers for TCR Jbeta segments. A multiplex PCR assay on genomic DNA amplified the CDR3 region of rearranged TCR beta genes. The Illumina HiSeq System was used to sequence the amplified TCR beta libraries as 87-base-pair reads. Concerning the study's data processing: Across the 700 or so repertoires, a later analysis counted approximately 75 million unique TCR beta chains, roughly 11 million of which were shared by at least two donors. Raw reads were error-corrected and collapsed into unique sequences with a nearest-neighbor algorithm that merged closely related sequences to remove PCR and sequencing errors. To assign V, D and J gene segments, CDR3 sequences were aligned to IMGT reference sequences. For a sequence to be retained, a match of at least six nucleotides was required to both a V gene segment and a J gene segment. Rearrangements were called productive when the CDR3 lacked stop codons and stayed in frame with V and J; all others were non-productive. Following IMGT convention, CDR3 was defined as the stretch from the second conserved V-encoded cysteine up to the conserved J-encoded phenylalanine. Sequences without an unambiguous match to a single V gene segment were excluded from the earlier analysis of 587 of the donors. In an earlier analysis of about 590 of the donors, a V segment was called functional when productive rearrangements were above 56.7%, and segregating when the standard deviation between donors exceeded 5%. A statistical classification framework was built for diagnosing cytomegalovirus status from the catalog of TCR beta chain sequences. In a later analysis, V and J genes were assigned by comparing TCR nucleotide sequences against IMGT/GENE-DB human TR gene sequences. A later analysis assigned CDR3 sequences and most-parsimonious VDJ recombination scenarios with the TCRdist pipeline. In a later analysis, every TCR beta chain was defined by the combination of its CDR3 amino acid sequence and its V-gene family, and reads without a unique V-gene family were dropped. In a later analysis, fewer than 650 highly shared, low-generation-probability nucleotide sequences were removed to address suspected cross-contamination and a sequencing artifact. In a later analysis, a clonal expansion index was calculated for each public chain from normalized within-repertoire ranks of inferred template counts. A later analysis computed generation probabilities with a VDJ recombination model fitted to out-of-frame rearrangements, and checked the results against IGoR. Hypergeometric tests were used in a later analysis to score TCR-TCR, TCR-HLA and TCR-CMV co-occurrence, with a repertoire-size bias correction applied to the TCR pairs. To estimate false discovery rates, a later analysis permuted the HLA or CMV assignments 20 times. In a later analysis, co-occurring TCRs were grouped with DBSCAN, and TCRdist sequence similarity was added when clustering was performed within HLA-allele-positive subsets. Repertoires with fewer than 30,000 or more than 120,000 public chains, plus five repertoires with anomalous nucleotide sharing, were excluded from co-occurrence clustering. This is the immuneACCESS table as TCRdb keeps it, with only in-frame sequences that have V and J called. A part of the clones is gone; compared with another copy, unresolved V genes explain less than half, and the rest is unexplained. The V and J calls and clone size come from that table; D and trimming were worked out from the DNA. The sample table contains some 190,000 clones; only one count was recorded for more than 75% of them. Clones ranked in the top ten supply about 1.4% of the sample.

The V and J ends are trimmed by 8 bases and 6 bases, leaving 7 bases between them. The germline V gene supplies CDR1 SGHTA and CDR2 FQGNSA. The CDR3 covers 11 residues, taking in both the cysteine and the phenylalanine. The retained sequence is limited to the CDR3, 33 bases, with the frame set at the first base. Points on this clone: Its antigen target is currently unknown. No base-level quality is on record; no much larger clone is a single base apart.

In total, about 650 healthy bone marrow donors made up the cohort. At the time of sampling, all cohort members were nominally healthy, though unrecorded immune exposures were likely present. The donor tested CMV seronegative and was one of the 352 seronegative cohort members. Every donor gave a peripheral blood sample, and the peripheral blood mononuclear cells from that sample were used for TCR beta sequencing. The Qiagen DNeasy Blood Extraction Kit was used to extract genomic DNA from the blood cell samples. The paper as a whole reports these results and caveats: Most TCR sequences were observed very rarely across donors, whereas some public TCRs were present in many individuals. Compared with the approximately 670-donor mean, donors in an Asian-associated ancestry cluster had fewer N-insertions in productive TCRs, according to a later genetic analysis. A later analysis found that HLA-associated TCR beta chains were more clonally expanded and had lower generation probabilities than equally common non-associated chains. A further reported finding was that TCR beta sequences accurately predicted the HLA-A and HLA-B alleles for most subjects in the first cohort. Because counts were too low, about 15 rarely observed V segments, including chromosome 9 orphons, were left out of the earlier analysis of several hundred of the donors. Some IMGT-functional V segments, including TRBV6-2 and TRBV6-3, could not be told apart with the 87-base-pair reads, so those segments were excluded. Strong co-occurrence of HLA alleles, especially DR and DQ, made assigning TCR associations to individual alleles difficult. Because HLA typing was unavailable for some donors at each locus, only the typed subset was used in association tests. The presence/absence analyses assumed that sequencing depth was roughly uniform across donors, and that assumption may not be true. In a later genetic analysis, a missense DCLRE1C variant was associated with V-gene and J-gene trimming of TCR beta chains, and the association was replicated in an independent cohort. The authors suggested that the approach could potentially be generalized to other disease states and immunological phenotypes. In an earlier analysis of 587 of the donors, most TCR beta V segments were observed in productive rearrangements about 90% or about 30% of the time, broadly matching IMGT annotations. Immune exposure information for the cohort was limited to CMV serostatus. Linkage disequilibrium might explain the correlated functional status among segregating V segments, but an unknown experimental factor could not be ruled out. A group of highly shared sequence variants was considered likely to be a technical artifact of the sequencing pipeline. A few of the identified cytomegalovirus-associated TCR beta chains were confirmed in vitro to be specific for cytomegalovirus antigens. Only TCR beta chains were sequenced in this cohort, and the absence of alpha or paired-chain data limited detectable features. According to a later analysis, most CMV-associated TCR beta chains appeared to be HLA-restricted, and the HLA associations seemed to be driven largely by CMV exposure. According to a later analysis, TCR association rates differed among HLA loci, with DRB1 alleles showing the most associated TCRs and HLA-C alleles showing the fewest. The study gave a list of under 200 TCR beta chains associated with cytomegalovirus. The classifier was reported to diagnose cytomegalovirus status with high specificity and sensitivity in both the original and validation cohorts. Specific HLA alleles were associated with more than 15,000 TCR beta sequences at a false discovery rate of 0.05 in a later analysis. In a later analysis, several top co-occurrence clusters were reported to appear linked to parvovirus B19, influenza, CMV and Epstein-Barr virus.

This sequence was found in a woman aged 45-65 years in good health and CMV-seronegative. The sample consisted of PBMCs. Here the chain combines TRBV7-2 and TRBJ2-2, with no reliable assignment of the D segment. The CDR3 region reads CASVSAGELFF. The sequenced DNA: TGTGCCAGCGTCTCGGCCGGGGAGCTGTTTTTT.